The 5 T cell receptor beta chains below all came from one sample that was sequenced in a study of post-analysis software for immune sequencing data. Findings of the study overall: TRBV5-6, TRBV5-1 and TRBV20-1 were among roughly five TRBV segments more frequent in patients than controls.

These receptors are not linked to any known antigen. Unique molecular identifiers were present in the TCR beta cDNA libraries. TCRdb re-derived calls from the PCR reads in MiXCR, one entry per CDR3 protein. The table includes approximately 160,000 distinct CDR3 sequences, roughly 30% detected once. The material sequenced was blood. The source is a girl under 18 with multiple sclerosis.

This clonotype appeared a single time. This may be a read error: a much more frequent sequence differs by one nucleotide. CDR3 in DNA: TGCAGTGCCGACCCCGTAGCCAATGAGCAGTTCTTC. Protein sequence: CSADPVANEQFF. The rearrangement joins TRBV20-1 to TRBJ2-1, with no clear D. This CDR3 region has 12 residues. Trimming removed 6 bases at V and 6 bases at J, with 12 bases between. Germline loops: CDR1 DFQATT, CDR2 SNEGSKA (reference sequence).

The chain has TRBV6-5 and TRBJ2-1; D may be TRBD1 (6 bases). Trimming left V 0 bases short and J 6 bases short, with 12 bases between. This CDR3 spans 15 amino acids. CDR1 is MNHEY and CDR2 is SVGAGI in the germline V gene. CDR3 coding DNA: TGTGCCAGCAGTTACTCGGGGGCCCCCTGCAATGAGCAGTTCTTC. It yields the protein CASSYSGAPCNEQFF.

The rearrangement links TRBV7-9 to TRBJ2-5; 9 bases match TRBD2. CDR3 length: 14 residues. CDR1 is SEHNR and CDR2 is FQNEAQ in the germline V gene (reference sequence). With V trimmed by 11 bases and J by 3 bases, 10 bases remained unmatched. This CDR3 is CAGTTSGGEETQYF. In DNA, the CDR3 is TGTGCCGGAACGACTAGCGGAGGGGAAGAGACCCAGTACTTC.

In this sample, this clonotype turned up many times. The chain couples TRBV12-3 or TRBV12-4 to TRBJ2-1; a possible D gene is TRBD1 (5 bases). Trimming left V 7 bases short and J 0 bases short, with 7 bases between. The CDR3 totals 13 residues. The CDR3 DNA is TGTGCCAGCACTGACAGCTCCTACAATGAGCAGTTCTTC. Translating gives CASTDSSYNEQFF.

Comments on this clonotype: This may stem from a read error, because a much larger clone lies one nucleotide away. CDR3 loop: CSVGDQRLAGLITDTRYF. The DNA of the CDR3 is TGCAGCGTTGGGGATCAGCGGCTAGCGGGACTAATCACAGATACGCGGTATTTT. The chain is built from TRBV29-1 and TRBJ2-3; 9 nucleotides line up with TRBD2. This CDR3 is 18 amino acids long. Germline V gene data show CDR1 as SQVTM and CDR2 as ANQGSEA.